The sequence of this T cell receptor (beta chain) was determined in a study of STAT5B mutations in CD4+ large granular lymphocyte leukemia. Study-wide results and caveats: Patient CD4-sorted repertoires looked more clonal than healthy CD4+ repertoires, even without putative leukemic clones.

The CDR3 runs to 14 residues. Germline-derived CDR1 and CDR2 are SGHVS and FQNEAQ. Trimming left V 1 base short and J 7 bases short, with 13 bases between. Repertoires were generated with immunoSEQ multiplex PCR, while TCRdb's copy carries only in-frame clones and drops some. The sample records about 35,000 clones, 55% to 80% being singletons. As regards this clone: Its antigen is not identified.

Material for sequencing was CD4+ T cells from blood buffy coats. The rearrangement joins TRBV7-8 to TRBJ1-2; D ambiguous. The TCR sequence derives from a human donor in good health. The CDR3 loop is CASSLVGSEVGYTF. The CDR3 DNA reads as TGTGCCAGCAGCTTAGTAGGGTCGGAGGTTGGCTACACCTTC.